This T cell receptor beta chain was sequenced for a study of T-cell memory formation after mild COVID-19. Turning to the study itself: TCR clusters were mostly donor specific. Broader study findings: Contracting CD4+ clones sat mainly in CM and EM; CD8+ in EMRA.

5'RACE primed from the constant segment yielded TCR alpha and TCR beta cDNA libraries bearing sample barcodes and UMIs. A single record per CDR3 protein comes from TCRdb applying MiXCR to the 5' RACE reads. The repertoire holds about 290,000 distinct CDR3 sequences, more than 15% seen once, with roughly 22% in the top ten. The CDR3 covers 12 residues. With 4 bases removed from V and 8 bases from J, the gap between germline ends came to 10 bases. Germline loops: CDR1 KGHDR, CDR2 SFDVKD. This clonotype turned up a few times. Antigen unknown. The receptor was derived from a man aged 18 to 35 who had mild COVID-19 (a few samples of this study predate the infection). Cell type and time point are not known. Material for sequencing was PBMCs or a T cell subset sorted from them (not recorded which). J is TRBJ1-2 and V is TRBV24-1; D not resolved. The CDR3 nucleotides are TGTGCCACCAGTGACCCTTTCGAAGGCTACACCTTC. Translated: CATSDPFEGYTF.